This TCR beta chain was obtained from a study of blood T cell repertoires in COVID-19. Study in general: Whether acute or convalescent, the COVID-19 samples came from the United States, Italy and Spain. The analysed material was cDNA or gDNA that came from T cells, B-cell-depleted T cells, or PBMCs.

With 5 bases removed from V and 8 bases from J, the gap between germline ends came to 15 bases. Per germline, CDR1 MNHEY and CDR2 SMNVEV (reference sequence). The length of the CDR3 is 13 residues. Seattle's cohort entered during active infection and was followed longitudinally. Original handling: Reference gene primer amplification gave estimated nucleated cell counts. Profiling relied on immunoSEQ multiplex PCR, and the TCRdb table lists in-frame clones only, not all of them. That table furnishes V, J and clone size, whereas the DNA furnished D and trimming. Of almost 65,000 clones listed, roughly 85% are singletons.

The chain uses TRBV27 and TRBJ1-1; no reliable D call. Input material: peripheral blood. This receptor was taken from a woman aged 55-75 years with COVID-19, enrolled during active disease. The CDR3 here is CASSPSGRREAFF. CDR3 nucleotides: TGTGCCAGCAGTCCTTCCGGGAGAAGGGAAGCTTTCTTT.